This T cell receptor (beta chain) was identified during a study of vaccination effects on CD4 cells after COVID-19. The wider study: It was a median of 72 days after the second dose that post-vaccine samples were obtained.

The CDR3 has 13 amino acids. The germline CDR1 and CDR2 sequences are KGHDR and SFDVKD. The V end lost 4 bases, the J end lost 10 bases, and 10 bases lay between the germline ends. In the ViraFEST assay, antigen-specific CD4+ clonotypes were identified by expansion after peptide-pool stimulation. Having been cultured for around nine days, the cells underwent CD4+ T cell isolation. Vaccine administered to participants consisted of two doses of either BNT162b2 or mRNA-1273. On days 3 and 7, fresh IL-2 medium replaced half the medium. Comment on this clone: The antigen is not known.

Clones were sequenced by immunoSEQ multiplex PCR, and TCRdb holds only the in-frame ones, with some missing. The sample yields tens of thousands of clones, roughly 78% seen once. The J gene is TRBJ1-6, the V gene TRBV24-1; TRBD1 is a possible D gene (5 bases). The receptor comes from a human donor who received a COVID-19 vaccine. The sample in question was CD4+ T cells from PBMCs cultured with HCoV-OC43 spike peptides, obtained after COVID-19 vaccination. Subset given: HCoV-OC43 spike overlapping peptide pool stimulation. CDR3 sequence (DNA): TGTGCCACCAGTGACAGGGCGCAATCACCCCTCCACTTT. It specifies CATSDRAQSPLHF.